Given below is one T cell receptor beta chain in context. Its antigen remains unidentified. There were eight separate reactions per sample in which cDNA was made. TCRdb reprocessed the 5' RACE reads, with one entry per CDR3 protein and no DNA. The sample table includes roughly 200,000 distinct CDR3 sequences. CDR3 size: 16 residues. Germline V gene sequence: CDR1 DFQATT, CDR2 SNEGSKA (reference sequence). This entry belongs to a study of monozygotic twins with inflammatory bowel disease. Study results and limitations: IBD patients share fewer clonotypes with other people than healthy twins do, especially with disease activity.

The specimen sequenced was blood. This chain joins TRBV20-1 and TRBJ2-3; TCRdb proposes TRBD1, but this gene call is untestable without DNA. This TCR came from a human donor with ulcerative colitis or Crohn's disease, or a healthy co-twin of an affected twin (not recorded which). The CDR3: CSARAEGGSFSYTQYF.